The next 10 T cell receptor beta chains were all read from a single sample in a study of CD4 T cells in relation to SARS-CoV-2 and coronaviruses. Repertoires were generated with immunoSEQ multiplex PCR, while TCRdb's copy carries only in-frame clones and drops some. The sample comprises about 24,000 clones, about three quarters of which are singletons, and about a sixth rests with the top ten. Before the COVID-19 pandemic, during about 2011-2019, CD4+ T cells were taken from unexposed donors. CD4+ T cells were isolated from the cells after more than 8 days of culture. Their antigens are not known. Material for sequencing was CD4+ T cells from PBMCs, cultured in vitro. The receptors here all came from a human donor in good health.

The chain links TRBV5-5 to TRBJ1-1; TRBD1 aligns across 7 bases. Germline V gene data show CDR1 as SGHKS and CDR2 as YYEKEE (reference sequence). Trimming removed 6 bases from V and 1 base from J; junction bases left unmatched: 12. The CDR3 contains 16 residues. CDR3 sequence: CASTPLEGAKNTEAFF. CDR3 nucleotides: TGTGCCAGCACCCCCCTGGAGGGGGCGAAGAACACTGAAGCTTTCTTT.

V usage is TRBV12-5 and J usage is TRBJ2-1, with D perhaps matching TRBD1 (5 bases). Trimming removed 0 bases at V and 2 bases at J, with 11 bases between. Germline assignment: CDR1 LGHNT and CDR2 FRNRAP. This CDR3 has 16 amino acids. This CDR3 reads CASGLVQGVPYNEQFF. CDR3 coding DNA: TGTGCTAGTGGTTTGGTACAAGGGGTCCCCTACAATGAGCAGTTCTTC.

This rearrangement joins TRBV7-9 to TRBJ1-4; 7 bases align to TRBD1. The germline V gene has CDR1 SEHNR and CDR2 FQNEAQ (reference sequence). V lost 6 bases and J lost 2; bases outside the gene matches: 6. This CDR3 has 15 amino acids. The DNA for the CDR3 is TGTGCCAGCAGTGGGCAGGGGGGGACTAATGAAAAACTGTTTTTT. Translation: CASSGQGGTNEKLFF.

The chain uses TRBV30 and TRBJ1-3; no firm D call. The CDR3 is made up of 15 amino acids. V was clipped by 2 bases and J by 4 bases, with 15 bases between them. Germline CDR1 and CDR2: GTSNPN and SVGIG (reference sequence). As DNA, the CDR3 is TGTGCCTGGAGTCATCAAGTAATCGGCGGAAACACCATATATTTT. This sequence encodes CAWSHQVIGGNTIYF.

The J gene is TRBJ1-5, the V gene TRBV5-1; D gene uncertain. V lost 0 bases to trimming and J lost 12 bases, with 22 bases between them. Germline CDR1 is SGHRS and CDR2 is YFSETQ. The CDR3 totals 16 residues. CDR3: CASSLDWQVGAISQHF. The CDR3 nucleotides are TGCGCCAGCAGCTTGGATTGGCAGGTAGGAGCAATCAGCCAGCATTTT.

The genes are TRBV12-5 and TRBJ1-6, with 8 bases matching TRBD1. In germline, CDR1 is LGHNT, CDR2 FRNRAP. The CDR3 runs to 16 residues. Trimming cost V 0 bases and J 10 bases; bases outside gene matches: 8. CDR3 protein: CASGLVPRTGSSPLHF. The CDR3 bases are TGTGCTAGTGGTTTGGTTCCCCGGACAGGGTCGTCACCCCTCCACTTT.

The rearrangement joins TRBV6-5 to TRBJ1-2; D uncertain. CDR3 length: 14 residues. V lost 3 bases to trimming and J lost 3 bases, with 11 bases between them. Germline-derived CDR1 and CDR2 are MNHEY and SVGAGI. This chain's CDR3 is CASSYRSPYYGYTF. The DNA for the CDR3 is TGTGCCAGCAGTTATCGAAGCCCATACTATGGCTACACCTTC.

J is TRBJ2-1 and V is TRBV7-9; D may be TRBD2 (6 bases). The CDR3 has 15 amino acids. The germline V and J ends were trimmed by 3 bases and 4 bases, with 13 bases remaining between them. The germline V gene has CDR1 SEHNR and CDR2 FQNEAQ (reference sequence). CDR3 in amino acids: CASSFFSGLYNEQFF. As DNA, the CDR3 is TGTGCCAGCAGCTTCTTTAGCGGTCTATACAATGAGCAGTTCTTC.

The V call is TRBV11-2, the J call TRBJ2-7, with 11 bases that match TRBD2. The CDR3 sequence is 15 residues long. Losses at the gene ends were 2 bases for V and 4 bases for J; bases not matched to a gene: 4. Per germline, CDR1 SGHAT and CDR2 FQNNGV. CDR3 loop: CASSLSTSGTYEQYF. CDR3 DNA: TGTGCCAGCAGCTTATCGACTAGCGGGACTTACGAGCAGTACTTC.

The V gene is TRBV5-1, the J gene TRBJ2-3; D may be TRBD2 (5 bases). Between the trimmed V and J ends, which lost 0 bases and 3 bases, there was a span of 11 bases. Germline-derived CDR1 and CDR2 are SGHRS and YFSETQ. The CDR3 runs to 15 residues. The CDR3 here is CASSLGTRSTDTQYF. CDR3 sequence (DNA): TGCGCCAGCAGCTTGGGGACTCGATCAACAGATACGCAGTATTTT.